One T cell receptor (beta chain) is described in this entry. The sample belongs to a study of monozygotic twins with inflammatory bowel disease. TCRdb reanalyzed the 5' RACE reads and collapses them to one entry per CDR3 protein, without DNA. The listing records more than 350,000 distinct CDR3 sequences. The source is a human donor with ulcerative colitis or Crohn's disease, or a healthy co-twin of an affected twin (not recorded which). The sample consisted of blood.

CDR3 sequence: CASSLRGDQPQHF. The chain uses TRBV9 and TRBJ1-5; as DNA is missing, the TRBD1 call by TCRdb cannot be tested. Germline CDR1 reads SGDLS; CDR2 reads YYNGEE. CDR3 size: 13 residues. Filled out from reference TRBV9 and TRBJ1-5, the complete variable domain reads DSGVTQTPKHLITATGQRVTLRCSPRSGDLSVYWYQQSLDQGLQFLIQYYNGEERAKGNILERFSAQQFPDLHSELNLSSLELGDSALYFCASSLRGDQPQHFGDGTRLSIL.